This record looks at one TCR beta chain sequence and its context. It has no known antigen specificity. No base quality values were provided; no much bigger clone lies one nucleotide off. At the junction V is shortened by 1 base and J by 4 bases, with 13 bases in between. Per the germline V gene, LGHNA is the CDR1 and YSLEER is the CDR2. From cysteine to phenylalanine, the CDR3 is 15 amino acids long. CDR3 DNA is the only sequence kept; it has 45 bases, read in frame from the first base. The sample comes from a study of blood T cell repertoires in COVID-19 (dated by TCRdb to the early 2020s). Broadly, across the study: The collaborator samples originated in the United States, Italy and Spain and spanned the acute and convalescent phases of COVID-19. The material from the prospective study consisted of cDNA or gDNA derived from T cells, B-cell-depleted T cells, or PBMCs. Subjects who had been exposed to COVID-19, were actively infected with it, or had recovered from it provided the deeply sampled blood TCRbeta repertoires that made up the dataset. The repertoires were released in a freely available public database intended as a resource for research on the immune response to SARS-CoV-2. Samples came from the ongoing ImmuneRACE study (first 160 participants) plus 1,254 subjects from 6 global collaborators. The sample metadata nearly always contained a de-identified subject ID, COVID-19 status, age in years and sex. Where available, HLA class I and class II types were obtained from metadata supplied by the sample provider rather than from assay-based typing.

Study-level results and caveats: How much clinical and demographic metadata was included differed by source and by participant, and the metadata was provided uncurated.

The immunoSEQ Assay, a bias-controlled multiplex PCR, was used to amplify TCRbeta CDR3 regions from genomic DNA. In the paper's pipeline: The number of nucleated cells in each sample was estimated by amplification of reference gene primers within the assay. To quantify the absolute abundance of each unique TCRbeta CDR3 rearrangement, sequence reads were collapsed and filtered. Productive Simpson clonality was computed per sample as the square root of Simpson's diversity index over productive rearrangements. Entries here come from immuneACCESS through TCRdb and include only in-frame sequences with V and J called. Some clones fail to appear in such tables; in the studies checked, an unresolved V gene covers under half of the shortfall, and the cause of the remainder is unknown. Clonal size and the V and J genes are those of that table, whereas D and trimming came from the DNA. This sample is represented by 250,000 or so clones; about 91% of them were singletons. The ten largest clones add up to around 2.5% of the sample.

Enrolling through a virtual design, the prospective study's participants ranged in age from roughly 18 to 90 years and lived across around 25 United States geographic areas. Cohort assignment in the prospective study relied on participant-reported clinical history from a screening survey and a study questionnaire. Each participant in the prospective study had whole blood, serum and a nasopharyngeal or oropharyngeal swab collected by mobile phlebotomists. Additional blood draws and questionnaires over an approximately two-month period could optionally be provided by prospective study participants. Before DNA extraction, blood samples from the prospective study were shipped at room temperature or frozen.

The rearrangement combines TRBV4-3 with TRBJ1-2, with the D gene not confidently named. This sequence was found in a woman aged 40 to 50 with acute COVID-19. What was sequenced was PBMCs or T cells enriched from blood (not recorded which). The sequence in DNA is TGCGCCAGCAGCCAAGTGTCCGGCCCAGGCTATGGCTACACCTTC. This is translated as CASSQVSGPGYGYTF.